This paragraph covers one T cell receptor beta chain sequence. No antigen is known for it. The germline V gene has CDR1 MNHNS and CDR2 SASEGT. V lost 2 bases, J lost 6 bases, and 0 bases stayed unmatched. This CDR3 has 14 amino acids. This sample was included in a study of T cell repertoires in cytomegalovirus infection. In TCRdb, the reads were re-called with MiXCR into one record per CDR3 protein. The sample contains approximately 70,000 distinct CDR3 sequences, 20% to 25% of which appear only once. General observations from the study: Public TCR beta family frequency separated CMV-and-HLA carriers, including in an independent cohort.

The chain is built from TRBV6-1 and TRBJ2-2, with TRBD2 matching 10 bases. This receptor was identified in a human donor in good health (CMV status not recorded). Some clones in this sample may be carry-over from other donors' samples. Sequenced input: PBMCs, sequenced either directly or after in vitro stimulation (not recorded which). The CDR3 region has the DNA TGTGCCAGCAGTGAACTAGCGGGAGCCGGGGAGCTGTTTTTT. This sequence encodes CASSELAGAGELFF.